The 15 T cell receptor beta chains reported below all come from one sample, sequenced in a study of blood T cell repertoires in COVID-19. Method: immunoSEQ multiplex PCR; TCRdb's copy keeps in-frame clones and lacks some. The sample lists fewer than 300,000 clones, 75% to 90% seen once, with 2% to 3% in the top ten. Sequencing was performed on peripheral blood. The receptors were sampled from a woman aged 70-85 years with active or convalescent COVID-19.

V and J are TRBV29-1 and TRBJ2-1; possibly TRBD1 for D (6 bases). The CDR3 extends over 13 amino acids. V lost 6 bases and J lost 3, with 12 bases in between. The germline V gene has CDR1 SQVTM and CDR2 ANQGSEA. The CDR3 region has the DNA TGCAGCGTCCAGGGGACCCTCTACAATGAGCAGTTCTTC. Amino acid sequence: CSVQGTLYNEQFF.

CDR3 DNA: TGTGCCAGTAGTATTGGGGGCAGGCCCACCGGGGAGCTGTTTTTT. This sequence encodes CASSIGGRPTGELFF. V usage is TRBV19 and J usage is TRBJ2-2, with D possibly matching TRBD1 (6 bases). There are 15 residues in the CDR3. The germline V and J ends were trimmed by 3 bases and 4 bases, with 12 bases remaining between them. Germline V lookup: CDR1 LNHDA, CDR2 SQIVND (reference sequence).

V gene TRBV30 combines with J gene TRBJ1-5, with D perhaps TRBD1 (5 bases). Per the germline V gene, CDR1 is GTSNPN and CDR2 is SVGIG (reference sequence). This CDR3 has 18 residues. Trimming stripped 2 bases from V and 1 base from J, with 21 bases between. The CDR3 loop is CAWSPTRGTARSNQPQHF. CDR3 in DNA: TGTGCCTGGAGTCCTACCCGGGGGACCGCGAGGAGCAATCAGCCCCAGCATTTT. The full variable domain, completed using reference TRBV30 and TRBJ1-5, is SQTIHQWPATLVQPVGSPLSLECTVEGTSNPNLYWYRQAAGRGLQLLFYSVGIGQISSEVPQNLSASRPQDRQFILSSKKLLLSDSGFYLCAWSPTRGTARSNQPQHFGDGTRLSIL.

The CDR3 reads CASGRQGDVEKLFF. The CDR3 coding sequence is TGTGCCAGCGGCCGACAGGGAGATGTTGAAAAACTGTTTTTT. The V call is TRBV6-5, the J call TRBJ1-4, with 7 nucleotides matching TRBD1. The CDR3 is 14 residues long. J lost 7 bases, V lost 8 bases, and 10 bases had no gene match. Germline assignment: CDR1 MNHEY and CDR2 SVGAGI.

This clone appeared a single time. The chain is built from TRBV3-1 (or the pseudogene TRBV3-2) and TRBJ1-4; D is undetermined. The V gene lost 8 bases and the J gene lost 7 bases, with 11 bases spanning the gap. This CDR3 spans 12 amino acids. Germline V gives CDR1 LGHDT, CDR2 YNNKEL (reference sequence). In DNA, the CDR3 is TGTGCCAGCGCGCAGACACCTGAAAAACTGTTTTTT. Its protein is CASAQTPEKLFF.

The chain is built from TRBV18 and TRBJ1-6; D unresolved. Germline CDR1 reads KGHSH; CDR2 reads LQKENI. This CDR3 contains 17 residues. Trimming pared 4 bases from V and 8 bases from J, leaving 21 bases between. The CDR3 sequence: CASSLNSPQATDSPLHF. The CDR3 DNA reads TGTGCCAGCTCACTGAACTCCCCGCAGGCCACCGATTCACCCCTCCACTTT. Based on the CDR3 plus reference TRBV18 and TRBJ1-6, the full variable domain is NAGVMQNPRHLVRRRGQEARLRCSPMKGHSHVYWYRQLPEEGLKFMVYLQKENIIDESGMPKERFSAEFPKEGPSILRIQQVVRGDSAAYFCASSLNSPQATDSPLHFGNGTRLTVT.

The chain employs TRBV5-1 and TRBJ1-1; maybe TRBD1 (6 bases). The V gene lost 4 bases and the J gene lost 2 bases, with 15 bases spanning the gap. Germline values: CDR1 SGHRS, CDR2 YFSETQ. CDR3 length: 15 residues. The CDR3 bases are TGCGCCAGCAGCCAAAGGGAACAGGGTAACACTGAAGCTTTCTTT. It translates to CASSQREQGNTEAFF. Combining the CDR3 with reference TRBV5-1 and TRBJ1-1 gives the whole variable domain KAGVTQTPRYLIKTRGQQVTLSCSPISGHRSVSWYQQTPGQGLQFLFEYFSETQRNKGNFPGRFSGRQFSNSRSEMNVSTLELGDSALYLCASSQREQGNTEAFFGQGTRLTVV.

The CDR3 sequence is CASSEHRKSGYGNTIYF. The DNA of the CDR3 is TGTGCCAGCAGCGAACACCGAAAGTCAGGGTACGGAAACACCATATATTTT. This rearrangement joins TRBV21-1 to TRBJ1-3; the D call of TRBD1 is as the table states it, not checked on the DNA. TRBV21-1 is a known pseudogene. CDR3 length: 17 residues.

The genes are TRBV6-1 and TRBJ1-5; 7 bases are shared with TRBD1. J gave up 3 bases and V 4 bases, and 15 bases lay outside the gene matches. CDR1 MNHNS and CDR2 SASEGT come from the germline V gene. CDR3 length: 18 residues. The CDR3 sequence is CASSAGVRRGQFNQPQHF. DNA of the CDR3: TGTGCCAGCAGTGCAGGCGTAAGGAGGGGACAGTTCAATCAGCCCCAGCATTTT.

The V gene is TRBV19, the J gene TRBJ1-2, with D tentatively TRBD1 (6 bases). Deletions cut 5 bases from V and 8 bases from J, with 18 bases between. This CDR3 comprises 14 residues. Germline CDR1 is LNHDA and CDR2 is SQIVND (reference sequence). CDR3 DNA: TGTGCCAGTAGTCCCCAGCCGGACAGCACGGGCTACACCTTC. This sequence encodes CASSPQPDSTGYTF.

V is TRBV2 and J is TRBJ1-1, with 9 positions matching TRBD1. The CDR3 covers 13 residues. The V and J ends lost 7 bases and 5 bases, in that order; junction bases with no gene match: 5. Germline V lookup: CDR1 SNHLY, CDR2 FYNNEI. The CDR3 region is CASTETGGTEAFF. For the CDR3, the DNA is TGTGCCAGCACAGAGACAGGGGGTACTGAAGCTTTCTTT.

This chain uses TRBV20-1 with TRBJ2-7; TRBD1 might be the D (5 bases). CDR1 DFQATT and CDR2 SNEGSKA come from the germline V gene (reference sequence). The CDR3 contains 11 residues. V lost 3 bases and J lost 7, with 10 bases in between. CDR3 in DNA: TGCAGTGCTAGTGAAGGGGAAGAGCAGTACTTC. Translating gives CSASEGEEQYF.

In its sample, this clone was seen once. The chain carries TRBV19 and TRBJ1-1; maybe TRBD1 (5 bases). Germline-derived CDR1 and CDR2 are LNHDA and SQIVND (reference sequence). Trimming shortened V by 3 bases and J by 1 base, and 9 bases separated the two germline ends. The CDR3 runs 14 residues. The CDR3 loop reads CASSIQGPNTEAFF. The CDR3 coding sequence is TGTGCCAGTAGTATCCAGGGCCCGAACACTGAAGCTTTCTTT.

This chain uses TRBV7-9 with TRBJ1-4; 9 bases fit TRBD1. The CDR3 spans 15 residues. V shed 5 bases, J shed 5 bases, and the junction held 6 bases outside the gene matches. Looked up from germline, CDR1 is SEHNR and CDR2 is FQNEAQ (reference sequence). The chain's CDR3 is CASSGWGQGNEKLFF. In DNA, the CDR3 is TGTGCCAGCAGCGGCTGGGGACAGGGAAATGAAAAACTGTTTTTT. Complete variable domain (other parts from reference TRBV7-9 and TRBJ1-4): DTGVSQNPRHKITKRGQNVTFRCDPISEHNRLYWYRQTLGQGPEFLTYFQNEAQLEKSRLLSDRFSAERPKGSFSTLEIQRTEQGDSAMYLCASSGWGQGNEKLFFGSGTQLSVL.

The V and J genes are TRBV10-3 and TRBJ1-3; 9 bases match TRBD1. CDR1 ENHRY and CDR2 SYGVKD come from the germline V gene. There are 14 residues in the CDR3. Trimming cost V 6 bases and J 4 bases; bases outside gene matches: 4. The chain's CDR3 is CAIRQGANGNTIYF. CDR3 coding DNA: TGTGCCATCAGACAGGGGGCGAACGGAAACACCATATATTTT.